This TCR beta chain is from a study of regulatory T cells in long-lasting Graves disease. This clonotype was seen a handful of times. Time point specified: newly diagnosed GD, antithyroid drugs for less than 3 months. Researchers made the TCR library from RNA that was extracted from PBMCs. HTBI primers from iRepertoire and Arm-PCR of CDR3 regions yielded the TCR beta libraries. TCRdb re-called the multiplex PCR reads through MiXCR, storing one row per CDR3 protein. The sample comprises around 500,000 distinct CDR3 sequences, approximately 12% of which are singletons, and under 10% rests with the top ten. The same data also went into a second study, on T cells in Graves' hyperthyroidism and ophthalmopathy.

The TCR sequence derives from a man between 25 and 39 years old with Graves disease. This specimen consisted of peripheral blood mononuclear cells (PBMCs), obtained at new diagnosis, from a patient treated with antithyroid drugs.

In DNA form, the CDR3 reads TGTGCCAGCGGCCTCCCGACAGGGGAGGAGCAGTACTTC. Protein sequence: CASGLPTGEEQYF. This chain connects TRBV6-2 or TRBV6-3 to TRBJ2-7, with 8 bases aligning to TRBD1. CDR1 is MNHEY, CDR2 SVGEGT, per germline. The V gene end was trimmed by 8 bases and the J gene end by 7 bases; junction bases not matched to a gene: 10. The CDR3 loop spans 13 amino acids.